One sample yielded the 23 T cell receptor beta chains listed below, sequenced in a study of blood T cell repertoires in COVID-19 (dated by TCRdb to the early 2020s). Library preparation was by the immunoSEQ multiplex PCR assay. Held by TCRdb, this immuneACCESS table contains in-frame sequences only and omits some clones. Under half of the omission traces to an unresolved V gene where checked; the cause of the rest is unknown. The sample table shows roughly 170,000 clones, and under 90% are seen once. Of the sample, roughly 7.1% falls within the top ten clones. The specimen was peripheral blood. These receptors originate from a human donor in a cohort sampled during active COVID-19.

The V gene is TRBV6-2 or TRBV6-3, the J gene TRBJ2-5; possibly TRBD2 for D (5 bases). The CDR3 is made up of 17 amino acids. V was shortened by 3 bases and J by 5 bases, with 22 bases between the two germline ends. Germline-derived CDR1 and CDR2 are MNHEY and SVGEGT. The CDR3 nucleotides read TGTGCCAGCAGTTATTCCCCTGGACTGATACTGGGGGAGACCCAGTACTTC. Translated, it gives CASSYSPGLILGETQYF.

V is TRBV4-1 and J is TRBJ1-3; 7 bases are a match to TRBD1. V lost 3 bases to trimming and J lost 3 bases; unmatched junction nucleotides: 5. The CDR3 runs 15 residues. From germline, CDR1 is MGHRA and CDR2 YSYEKL. CDR3 sequence reads: CASSQRGTVGNTIYF. The CDR3 bases are TGCGCCAGCAGCCAGCGCGGGACAGTTGGAAACACCATATATTTT.

The chain combines TRBV10-2 with TRBJ1-1, with TRBD1 matching 7 bases. In germline, CDR1 is WSHSY, CDR2 SAAADI. There are 13 residues in the CDR3. V lost 6 bases, J lost 5 bases, and 6 bases stayed unmatched. CDR3 nucleotide sequence: TGCGCCAGCAGCCCGACAGGGTGGACTGAAGCTTTCTTT. This sequence encodes CASSPTGWTEAFF.

The V call is TRBV4-1, the J call TRBJ1-5; the D gene is possibly TRBD1 (5 bases). The CDR3 consists of 18 residues. Germline lookup yields CDR1 MGHRA and CDR2 YSYEKL. The V end was cut by 1 base, the J end by 3 bases, with 19 bases between. In nucleotides, the CDR3 is TGCGCCAGCAGCCAAGTAATACAGGTCTTTGCCCCCAATCAGCCCCAGCATTTT. Translating gives CASSQVIQVFAPNQPQHF.

V and J are TRBV12-3 or TRBV12-4 and TRBJ2-7; a possible D gene is TRBD1 (5 bases). This CDR3 comprises 11 residues. The V gene lost 2 bases and the J gene lost 6 bases, with 5 bases spanning the gap. CDR3 in amino acids: CASSLQGEQYF. The DNA for the CDR3 is TGTGCCAGCAGTTTACAGGGCGAGCAGTACTTC.

The V gene is TRBV12-3 or TRBV12-4, the J gene TRBJ2-4, with D possibly matching TRBD1 (5 bases). The V end was cut by 2 bases, the J end by 9 bases, with 11 bases between. This CDR3 is built from 13 residues. The CDR3: CASSLTRDGIQYF. The CDR3 nucleotides read TGTGCCAGCAGTTTAACCAGGGATGGCATTCAGTACTTC.

V and J are TRBV30 and TRBJ1-2, with TRBD1 as a possible D gene (5 bases). Trimming removed 0 bases from V and 4 bases from J, with 21 bases in between. This CDR3 has 17 residues. CDR1 is GTSNPN and CDR2 is SVGIG in the germline V gene (reference sequence). DNA for the CDR3: TGTGCCTGGAGTGTCGGGACTCCGGGCGAGGGGCTCTATGGCTACACCTTC. This gives the protein CAWSVGTPGEGLYGYTF. Combining the CDR3 with reference TRBV30 and TRBJ1-2 gives the whole variable domain SQTIHQWPATLVQPVGSPLSLECTVEGTSNPNLYWYRQAAGRGLQLLFYSVGIGQISSEVPQNLSASRPQDRQFILSSKKLLLSDSGFYLCAWSVGTPGEGLYGYTFGSGTRLTVV.

The chain employs TRBV7-9 and TRBJ1-2; possible D gene TRBD1, 5 bases. Per germline, CDR1 SEHNR and CDR2 FQNEAQ (reference sequence). Between the trimmed V and J ends, which lost 1 base and 6 bases, there was a span of 12 bases. The length of the CDR3 is 14 residues. For the CDR3, the DNA is TGTGCCAGCAGCTTAGATGGGGAGGGGCATGGCTACACCTTC. Its translation is CASSLDGEGHGYTF.

This clone has just one count. This sequence joins TRBV25-1 and TRBJ2-3, with D possibly TRBD2 on 5 matching bases. The V and J ends lost 6 bases and 8 bases respectively, with 12 bases between them. The germline gives CDR1 MGHDK, CDR2 SYGVNS. The CDR3 is made up of 12 amino acids. The CDR3 reads CASREGVGTQYF. The CDR3 nucleotides are TGTGCCAGCAGAGAGGGAGTCGGTACGCAGTATTTT.

The chain links TRBV11-2 to TRBJ2-7; TRBD2 matches 9 bases. Germline CDR1 and CDR2: SGHAT and FQNNGV. After removal of 2 bases from V and 7 bases from J, the junction contained 3 bases not matched to a gene. CDR3 length equals 13 residues. As DNA, the CDR3 is TGTGCCAGCAGCTTACCCCTAGCGGGGGAGCAGTACTTC. Translating gives CASSLPLAGEQYF.

This rearrangement joins TRBV5-1 to TRBJ1-2; TRBD1 matches at 11 bases. J lost 4 bases, V lost 0 bases, and 2 bases had no gene match. Germline CDR1 is SGHRS and CDR2 is YFSETQ. The CDR3 length is 15 residues. The CDR3 protein is CASSLEGTGGYGYTF. CDR3 nucleotide sequence: TGCGCCAGCAGCTTGGAGGGGACAGGGGGCTATGGCTACACCTTC.

The chain has TRBV6-5 and TRBJ1-2, with 7 bases aligning to TRBD1. The CDR3 is 15 amino acids. Germline V gene sequence: CDR1 MNHEY, CDR2 SVGAGI. J was trimmed by 8 bases and V by 2 bases; bases with no gene match: 11. In DNA form, the CDR3 reads TGTGCCAGCAGTTACGGGTGGAGGGGGCCTCAAGGCTACACCTTC. Translating it yields CASSYGWRGPQGYTF.

This chain links TRBV5-5 with TRBJ2-5; no reliable D call. Trimming took off 0 bases at V and 2 bases at J, with 8 bases between the two ends. The CDR3 runs to 14 residues. Germline V gene data show CDR1 as SGHKS and CDR2 as YYEKEE (reference sequence). The CDR3 nucleotides read TGTGCCAGCAGCTTGGACCCAGGACAAGAGACCCAGTACTTC. Its translation: CASSLDPGQETQYF.

The chain employs TRBV3-1 (or the pseudogene TRBV3-2) and TRBJ2-7, with a weak D call TRBD1 (6 bases). The CDR3 has 15 amino acids. Germline V CDR1 and CDR2: LGHDT, YNNKEL (reference sequence). Trimming pared 2 bases from V and 2 bases from J, leaving 13 bases between. The CDR3 DNA is TGTGCCAGCAGCCAACGGACAGTGATCGCCTACGAGCAGTACTTC. Translated, it gives CASSQRTVIAYEQYF.

For this clone: The same CDR3 arises from other DNA sequences in this sample as well. The gene calls are TRBV5-1 and TRBJ1-1; 7 nucleotides match TRBD1. CDR3 length: 15 residues. V shed 0 bases and J 0 bases; nucleotides not matched to a gene: 2. The germline V gene encodes CDR1 SGHRS and CDR2 YFSETQ. In DNA form, the CDR3 reads TGCGCCAGCAGCTTGGGACAGGGCATGAACACTGAAGCTTTCTTT. This translates into CASSLGQGMNTEAFF.

This chain uses TRBV6-7 with TRBJ2-7; 8 nucleotides match TRBD2. TRBV6-7 is an ORF; its function is uncertain. The CDR3 is 18 amino acids. V dropped 6 bases and J dropped 3; count of bases not matched to a gene: 19. The CDR3 reads CASSPAGWRGAKSYEQYF. The CDR3 DNA reads as TGTGCCAGCAGCCCCGCGGGATGGCGGGGGGCGAAAAGCTACGAGCAGTACTTC.

This chain links TRBV5-1 with TRBJ1-4, with 7 bases aligning to TRBD1. The CDR3 loop spans 16 amino acids. Germline-derived CDR1 and CDR2 are SGHRS and YFSETQ. The J segment lost 8 bases and the V segment lost 4 bases, leaving 14 bases of the junction unmatched. CDR3 sequence: CASSRDRALGKEKLFF. The CDR3, as DNA: TGCGCCAGCAGCCGTGACAGGGCCCTAGGGAAAGAAAAACTGTTTTTT.

This chain joins TRBV6-6 and TRBJ1-6; possibly TRBD1 for D (6 bases). The CDR3 runs 18 residues. Trimming removed 5 bases from V and 0 bases from J, with 17 bases in between. Germline CDR1 reads MNHNY; CDR2 reads SVGAGI (reference sequence). The CDR3 nucleotides are TGTGCCAGCAGTCCTAATGGGGGGGGCGGCTCCTATAATTCACCCCTCCACTTT. Protein: CASSPNGGGGSYNSPLHF.

CDR3 in DNA: TGTGCCAGCAGCCTATTAGAAGGGACTAGCGGGGATACTTCCTACGAGCAGTACTTC. As protein: CASSLLEGTSGDTSYEQYF. The gene calls are TRBV7-9 and TRBJ2-7, with 13 bases matching TRBD2. V gave up 5 bases and J gave up 1 base; unmatched junction bases: 14. CDR3 length: 19 residues. The germline V gene encodes CDR1 SEHNR and CDR2 FQNEAQ (reference sequence).

The rearrangement links TRBV30 to TRBJ1-5, with 8 positions matching TRBD1. This CDR3 has 14 residues. The J segment lost 11 bases and the V segment lost 0 bases, leaving 9 bases of the junction unmatched. CDR1 and CDR2 (germline): GTSNPN, SVGIG (reference sequence). The CDR3 region has the DNA TGTGCCTGGAGTGTACAGGGGGGACATCAAGCCCAGCATTTT. Its protein product is CAWSVQGGHQAQHF.

The chain recombines TRBV4-2 with TRBJ1-6, with 8 nucleotides matching TRBD1. The CDR3 length is 17 residues. The J segment lost 7 bases and the V segment lost 1 base, leaving 9 bases of the junction unmatched. CDR1 is LGHNA, CDR2 YNFKEQ, per germline. The CDR3: CASSQVGQGAENSPLHF. CDR3 nucleotides: TGTGCCAGCAGCCAAGTTGGGCAGGGGGCTGAGAATTCACCCCTCCACTTT.

This chain connects TRBV2 to TRBJ2-1; TRBD2 matches 11 bases. The CDR3 has 17 residues. Unmatched junction bases numbered 4, after V lost 3 bases and J lost 0 bases. Germline V gene sequence: CDR1 SNHLY, CDR2 FYNNEI. In nucleotides, the CDR3 is TGTGCCAGCAGTGACCGACTAGCGGGGAGCTCCTACAATGAGCAGTTCTTC. The encoded protein is CASSDRLAGSSYNEQFF.

V gene TRBV5-1 combines with J gene TRBJ2-5, with D unclear. V was pared by 4 bases and J by 5 bases, with 12 bases between. Germline CDR1 SGHRS, CDR2 YFSETQ. The CDR3 is 13 residues long. DNA of the CDR3: TGCGCCAGCAGCGCAGACTCTCTGGAGACCCAGTACTTC. Translating gives CASSADSLETQYF.